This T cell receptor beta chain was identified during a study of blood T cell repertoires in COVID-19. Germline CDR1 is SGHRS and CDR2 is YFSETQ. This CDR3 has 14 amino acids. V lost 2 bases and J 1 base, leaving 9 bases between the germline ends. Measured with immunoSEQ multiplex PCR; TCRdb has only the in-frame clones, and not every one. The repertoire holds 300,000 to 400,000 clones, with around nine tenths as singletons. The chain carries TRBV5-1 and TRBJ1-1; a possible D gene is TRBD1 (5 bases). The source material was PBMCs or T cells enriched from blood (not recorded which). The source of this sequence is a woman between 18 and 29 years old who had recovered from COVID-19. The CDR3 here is CASSFLTGNTEAFF. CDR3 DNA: TGCGCCAGCAGCTTTTTAACAGGGAACACTGAAGCTTTCTTT.